This T cell receptor beta chain was captured in a study of molecular identifiers for immune sequencing clone quantification. About this clonotype itself: Compared with germline, one end of the junction differs, possibly owing to a read error.

Sorting captured naive CD8 T cells as CD8+CD4-CCR7+CD45RA+. TCRdb re-derived calls from the PCR reads in MiXCR, one entry per CDR3 protein. The sample lists 460,000 or so distinct CDR3 sequences, roughly 26% seen once, with about 0.75% in the top ten. The CDR3 contains 16 residues. CDR1 and CDR2 (germline): LGHNA, YSLEER. This chain uses TRBV4-3 with TRBJ2-7; D possibly matches TRBD1 or TRBD2 (5 bases each). This receptor was taken from a human donor in good health. Some libraries in this study had Jurkat cell RNA spiked in. Sequences were obtained from naive CD8+ T cells from blood, with Jurkat cell RNA spiked in. The subset was: FACS-sorted CD8+CD4-CCR7+CD45RA+ naive T cells. The chain's CDR3 is CASSQETWGFGDEQHF. The CDR3 DNA reads TGCGCCAGCAGCCAAGAAACTTGGGGGTTCGGCGACGAGCAGCACTTC.